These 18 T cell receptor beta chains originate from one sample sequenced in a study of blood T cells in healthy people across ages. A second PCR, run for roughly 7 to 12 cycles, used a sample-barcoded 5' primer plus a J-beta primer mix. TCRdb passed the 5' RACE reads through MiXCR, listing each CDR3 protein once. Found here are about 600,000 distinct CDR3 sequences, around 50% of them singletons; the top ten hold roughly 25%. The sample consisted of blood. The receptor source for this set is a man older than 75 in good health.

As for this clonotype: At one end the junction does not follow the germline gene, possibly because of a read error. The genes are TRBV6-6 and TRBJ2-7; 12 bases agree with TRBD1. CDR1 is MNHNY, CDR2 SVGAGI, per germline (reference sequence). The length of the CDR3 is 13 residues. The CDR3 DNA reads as TGTGCCCGCAGGGGGACAGGGGGCTACGAGCAGTATTTC. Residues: CARRGTGGYEQYF.

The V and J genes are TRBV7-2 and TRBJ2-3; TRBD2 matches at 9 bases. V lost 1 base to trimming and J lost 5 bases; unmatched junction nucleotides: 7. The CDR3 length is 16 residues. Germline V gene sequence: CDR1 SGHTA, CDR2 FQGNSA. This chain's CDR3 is CASSLGAGGPGDTQYF. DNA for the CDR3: TGTGCCAGCAGCTTAGGCGCGGGGGGGCCTGGAGATACGCAGTATTTT.

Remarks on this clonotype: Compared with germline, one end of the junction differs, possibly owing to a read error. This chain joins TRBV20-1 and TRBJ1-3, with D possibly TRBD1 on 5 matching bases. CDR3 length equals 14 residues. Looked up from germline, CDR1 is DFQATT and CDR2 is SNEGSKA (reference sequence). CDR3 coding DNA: TGCAGTGCTCCGGTGGGGGGATCTGGGAACACCATATATTTT. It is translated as CSAPVGGSGNTIYF.

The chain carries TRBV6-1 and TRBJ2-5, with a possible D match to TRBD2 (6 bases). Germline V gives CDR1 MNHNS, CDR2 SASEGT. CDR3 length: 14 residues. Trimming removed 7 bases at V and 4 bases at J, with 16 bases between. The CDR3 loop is CASTIVQGGETQYF. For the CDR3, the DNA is TGTGCCAGCACTATAGTCCAGGGAGGAGAGACCCAGTACTTC.

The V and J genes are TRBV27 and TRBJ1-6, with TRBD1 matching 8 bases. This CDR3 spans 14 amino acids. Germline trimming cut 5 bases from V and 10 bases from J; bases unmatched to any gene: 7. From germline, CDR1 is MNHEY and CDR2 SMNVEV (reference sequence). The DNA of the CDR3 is TGTGCCAGCAGTCCCGGCCCAGGGGGCTCACCCCTCCACTTT. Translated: CASSPGPGGSPLHF.

The CDR3 is CASRSSYNSPLHF. The CDR3 DNA reads as TGTGCCAGCCGAAGCTCCTATAATTCACCCCTCCACTTT. The chain uses TRBV12-3 or TRBV12-4 and TRBJ1-6; D not certain. This CDR3 is built from 13 residues. V was clipped by 8 bases and J by 0 bases, with 5 bases between them.

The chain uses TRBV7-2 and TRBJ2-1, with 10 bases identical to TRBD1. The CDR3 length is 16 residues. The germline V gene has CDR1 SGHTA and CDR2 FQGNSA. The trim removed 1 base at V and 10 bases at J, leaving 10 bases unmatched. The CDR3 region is CASSLDGTGVPYEQFF. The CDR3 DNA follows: TGTGCCAGCAGCTTAGACGGGACAGGGGTCCCCTACGAGCAGTTCTTC.

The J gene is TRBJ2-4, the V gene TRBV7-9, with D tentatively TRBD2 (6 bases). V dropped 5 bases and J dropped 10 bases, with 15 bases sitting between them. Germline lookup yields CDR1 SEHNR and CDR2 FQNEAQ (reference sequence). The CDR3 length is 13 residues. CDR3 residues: CASSPLVEGIQYF. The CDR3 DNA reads TGTGCCAGCAGCCCACTAGTGGAGGGGATTCAGTACTTC.

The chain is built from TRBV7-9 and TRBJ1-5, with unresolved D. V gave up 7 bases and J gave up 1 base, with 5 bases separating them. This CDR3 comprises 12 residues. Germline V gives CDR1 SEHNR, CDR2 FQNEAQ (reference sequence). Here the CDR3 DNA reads TGTGCCAGCACCTCGAGCAATCAGCCCCAGCATTTT. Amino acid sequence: CASTSSNQPQHF.

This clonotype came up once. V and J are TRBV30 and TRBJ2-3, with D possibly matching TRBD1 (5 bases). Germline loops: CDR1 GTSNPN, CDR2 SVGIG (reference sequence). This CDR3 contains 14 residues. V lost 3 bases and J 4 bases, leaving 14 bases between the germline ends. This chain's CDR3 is CAWRDQGFPDTQYF. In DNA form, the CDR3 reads TGTGCCTGGAGGGATCAGGGCTTCCCAGATACGCAGTATTTT.

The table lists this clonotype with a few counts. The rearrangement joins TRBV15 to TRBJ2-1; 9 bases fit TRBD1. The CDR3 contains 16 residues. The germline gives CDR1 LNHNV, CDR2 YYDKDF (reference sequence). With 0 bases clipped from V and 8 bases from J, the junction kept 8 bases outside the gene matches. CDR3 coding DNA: TGTGCCACCAGCAGAGAGGGGACAGGGAGTATCGATGAGCAGTTCTTC. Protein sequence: CATSREGTGSIDEQFF.

The CDR3 nucleotides are TGTGCCAGCAGTTCCGGGACAGGGGTCGAGCCGAACACCGGGGAGCTGTTTTTT. This gives the protein CASSSGTGVEPNTGELFF. The chain carries TRBV6-5 and TRBJ2-2, with TRBD1 matching over 10 bases. Trimming cost V 4 bases and J 0 bases; bases outside gene matches: 8. This CDR3 has 18 amino acids. The germline V gene has CDR1 MNHEY and CDR2 SVGAGI.

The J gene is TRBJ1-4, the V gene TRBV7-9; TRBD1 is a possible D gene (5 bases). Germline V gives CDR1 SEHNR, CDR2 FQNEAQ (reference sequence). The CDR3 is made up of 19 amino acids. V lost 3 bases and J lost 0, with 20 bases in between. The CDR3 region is CASSLYSGRRISTNEKLFF. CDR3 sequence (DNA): TGTGCCAGCAGCTTGTACTCGGGACGGAGGATCTCAACTAATGAAAAACTGTTTTTT.

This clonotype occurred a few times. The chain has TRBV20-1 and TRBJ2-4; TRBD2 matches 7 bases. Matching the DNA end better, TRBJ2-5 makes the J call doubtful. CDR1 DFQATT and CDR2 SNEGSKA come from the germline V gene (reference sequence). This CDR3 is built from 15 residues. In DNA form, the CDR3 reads TGCAGTGCTATTATTAGCGGGCGGGGTGAAGAGACCCAGTACTTC. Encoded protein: CSAIISGRGEETQYF.

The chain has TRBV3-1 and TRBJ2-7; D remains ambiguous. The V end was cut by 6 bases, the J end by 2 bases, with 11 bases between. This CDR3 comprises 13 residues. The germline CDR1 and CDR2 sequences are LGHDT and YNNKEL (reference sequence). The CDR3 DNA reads TGTGCCAGCAGTTGGAAGTCTACCTACGAGCAGTACTTC. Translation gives CASSWKSTYEQYF.

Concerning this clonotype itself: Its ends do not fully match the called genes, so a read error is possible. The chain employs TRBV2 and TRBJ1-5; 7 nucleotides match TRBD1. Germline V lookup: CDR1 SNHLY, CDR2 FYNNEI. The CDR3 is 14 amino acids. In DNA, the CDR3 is TGTGCCAGCGGTGACAGGGACCTTGGGAAGCCCCAGCATTTT. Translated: CASGDRDLGKPQHF.

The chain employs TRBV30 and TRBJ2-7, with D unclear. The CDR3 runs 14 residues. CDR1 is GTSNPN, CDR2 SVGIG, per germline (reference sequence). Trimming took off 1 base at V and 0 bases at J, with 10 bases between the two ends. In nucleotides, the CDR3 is TGTGCCTGGAGTGCCCAGCGCCTCTCCTACGAGCAGTACTTC. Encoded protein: CAWSAQRLSYEQYF.

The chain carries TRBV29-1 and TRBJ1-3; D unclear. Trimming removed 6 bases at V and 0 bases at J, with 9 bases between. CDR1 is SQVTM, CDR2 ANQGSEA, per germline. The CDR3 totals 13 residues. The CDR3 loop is CSVGYSSGNTIYF. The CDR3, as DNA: TGCAGCGTGGGGTACAGCTCTGGAAACACCATATATTTT.